The source of this T cell receptor beta chain is a study of spatial heterogeneity in lung cancer. Regarding the study as a whole: At resection, ubiquitous expanded tumor TCRs appeared in blood more than at follow-up.

The ends were cut back, 5 bases at V and 6 bases at J, with 14 bases in the middle. Germline CDR1 MDHEN, CDR2 SYDVKM. The CDR3 sequence is 14 residues long. Carried by each TCR cDNA molecule was a unique molecular identifier. TCRdb re-called the 5' RACE reads through MiXCR, storing one row per CDR3 protein. The sample carries approximately 90,000 distinct CDR3 sequences, roughly 10% recorded once. The sample's time point: sample taken at primary tumor resection. TCRs were sequenced from unsorted whole RNA of tumor, nontumor lung or PBMC. The cohort: approximately 74 early-stage, untreated non-small cell lung cancer patients. This clonotype was counted many times. Its target is unknown.

The receptor's source is a male donor with early-stage non-small cell lung cancer. The chain carries TRBV28 and TRBJ1-5; D is unresolved. Sample: PBMCs, taken at surgery. CDR3 DNA: TGTGCCAGCAGTCCCCGCCGACGCAGTCAGCCCCAGCATTTT. It encodes CASSPRRRSQPQHF.